This TCR beta chain emerged from a study of memory CD4+ T cells and cytomegalovirus serostatus. The sort gate was single viable CD3+CD4+CD8-CD45RO+ cells for memory CD4+ T cells. This clone is judged medium-sized. Trimming took off 5 bases at V and 6 bases at J, with 16 bases between the two ends. Per the germline V gene, CDR1 is GTSNPN and CDR2 is SVGIG (reference sequence). This CDR3 is built from 13 residues. Measured with immunoSEQ multiplex PCR; TCRdb has only the in-frame clones, and not every one. Of about 50,000 clones listed, roughly 78% were seen once; the top ten hold approximately 0.78%. Sequencing was performed on memory CD4+ T cells from blood. This receptor was taken from an adult in good health and CMV-seronegative. V and J are TRBV30 and TRBJ1-2, with a weak D call TRBD1 (6 bases). The CDR3 is CAWGRDRPHGYTF. DNA of the CDR3: TGTGCCTGGGGCCGCGACAGGCCACATGGCTACACCTTC.